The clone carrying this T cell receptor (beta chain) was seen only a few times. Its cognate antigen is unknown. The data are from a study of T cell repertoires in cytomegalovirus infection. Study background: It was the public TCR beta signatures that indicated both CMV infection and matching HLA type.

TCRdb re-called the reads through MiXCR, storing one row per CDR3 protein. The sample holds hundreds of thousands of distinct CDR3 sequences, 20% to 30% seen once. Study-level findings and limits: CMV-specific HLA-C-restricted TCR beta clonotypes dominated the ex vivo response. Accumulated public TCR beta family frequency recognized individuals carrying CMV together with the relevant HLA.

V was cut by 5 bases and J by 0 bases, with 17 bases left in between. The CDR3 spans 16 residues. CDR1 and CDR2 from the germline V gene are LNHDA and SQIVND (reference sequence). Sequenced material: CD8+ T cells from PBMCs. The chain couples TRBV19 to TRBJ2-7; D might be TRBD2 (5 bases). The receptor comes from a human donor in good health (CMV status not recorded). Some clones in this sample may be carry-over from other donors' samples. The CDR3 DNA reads TGTGCCAGTAGTCCTAGCCACGACTGGAGCTCCTACGAGCAGTACTTC. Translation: CASSPSHDWSSYEQYF. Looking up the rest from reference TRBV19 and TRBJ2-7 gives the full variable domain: DGGITQSPKYLFRKEGQNVTLSCEQNLNHDAMYWYRQDPGQGLRLIYYSQIVNDFQKGDIAEGYSVSREKKESFPLTVTSAQKNPTAFYLCASSPSHDWSSYEQYFGPGTRLTVT.